The source of this TCR beta chain is a study of CD8+ T cells in alopecia areata. Collected material from alopecia areata patients comprised lesional scalp punch biopsies and peripheral blood. CD4+ and CD8+ T cells were sorted from PBMCs stained for CD3, CD4 and CD8. Once RNA had been extracted, it was reverse transcribed into cDNA to act as the sequencing template. The assay was immunoSEQ multiplex PCR, and TCRdb's table has in-frame clones only and misses some. The sample contains 30,000 to 40,000 clones, around 80% of which appear only once. The sequenced sample was NKG2D-low CD8+ T cells sorted from blood. The receptor was isolated from a human donor with alopecia areata.

CDR3 sequence: CASSATSRELFF. The CDR3 nucleotides read TGTGCCAGCAGTGCGACAAGTCGGGAGCTGTTTTTT. The V gene is TRBV28, the J gene TRBJ2-2; D is unclear. The ends were cut back, 5 bases at V and 9 bases at J, with 10 bases in the middle. Germline V CDR1 and CDR2: MDHEN, SYDVKM. The CDR3 is made up of 12 amino acids.